The clone carrying this TCR beta chain was picked up many times. MiXCR was run by TCRdb on the 5' RACE reads, yielding one entry per CDR3 protein. Among around 60,000 distinct CDR3 sequences listed, 9% to 9.5% were seen once. The data were obtained in a study of T-cell memory formation after mild COVID-19. CDR3 length equals 15 residues. CDR1 SGHRS and CDR2 YFSETQ come from the germline V gene. The trim removed 3 bases at V and 9 bases at J, leaving 9 bases unmatched. Sequencing was carried out using PBMCs or a T cell subset sorted from them (not recorded which). This clonotype was sampled from a man aged 18 to 29 who had mild COVID-19 (a few samples of this study predate the infection). Cell type and time point are not known. This sequence joins TRBV5-1 and TRBJ2-1, with TRBD2 identical over 10 bases. The CDR3, as DNA: TGCGCCAGCAGCTGGGGGACTAGCGAGGACAGTGAGCAGTTCTTC. Translating it yields CASSWGTSEDSEQFF.